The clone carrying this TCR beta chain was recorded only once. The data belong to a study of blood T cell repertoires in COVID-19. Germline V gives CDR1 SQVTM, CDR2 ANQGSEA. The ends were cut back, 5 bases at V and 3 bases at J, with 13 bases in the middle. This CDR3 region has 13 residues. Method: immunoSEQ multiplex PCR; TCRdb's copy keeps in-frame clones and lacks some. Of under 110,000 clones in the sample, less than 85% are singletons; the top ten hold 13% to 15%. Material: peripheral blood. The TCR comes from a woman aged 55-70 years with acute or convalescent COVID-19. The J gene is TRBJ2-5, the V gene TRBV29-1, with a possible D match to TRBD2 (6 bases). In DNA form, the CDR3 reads TGCAGCGTTCGGAGGGGATACGAAGAGACCCAGTACTTC. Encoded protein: CSVRRGYEETQYF.